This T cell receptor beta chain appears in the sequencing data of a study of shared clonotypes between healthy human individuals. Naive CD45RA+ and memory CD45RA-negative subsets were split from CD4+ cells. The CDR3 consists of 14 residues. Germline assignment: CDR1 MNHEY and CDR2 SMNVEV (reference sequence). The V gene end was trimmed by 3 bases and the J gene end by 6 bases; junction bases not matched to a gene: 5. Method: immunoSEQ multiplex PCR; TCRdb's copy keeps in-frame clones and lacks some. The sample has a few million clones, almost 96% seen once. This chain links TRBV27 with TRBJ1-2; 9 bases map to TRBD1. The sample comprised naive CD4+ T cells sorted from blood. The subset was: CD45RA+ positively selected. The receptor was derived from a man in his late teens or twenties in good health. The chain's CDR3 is CASSFRRQGDGYTF. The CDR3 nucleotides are TGTGCCAGCAGTTTTCGGCGACAGGGGGATGGCTACACCTTC.